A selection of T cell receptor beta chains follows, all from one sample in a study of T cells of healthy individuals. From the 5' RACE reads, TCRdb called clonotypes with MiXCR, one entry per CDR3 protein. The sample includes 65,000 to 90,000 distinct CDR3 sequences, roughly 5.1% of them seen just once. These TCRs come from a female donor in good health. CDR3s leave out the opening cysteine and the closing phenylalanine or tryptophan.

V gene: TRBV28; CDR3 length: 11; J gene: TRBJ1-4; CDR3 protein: ASRTQDRVGLF
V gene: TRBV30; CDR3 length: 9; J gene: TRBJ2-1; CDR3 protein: AWSVGHEQF
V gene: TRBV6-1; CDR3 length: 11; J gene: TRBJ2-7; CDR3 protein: ASSLGQYYEQY
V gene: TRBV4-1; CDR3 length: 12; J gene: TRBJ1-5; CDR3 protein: ASSLPWDHQPQH
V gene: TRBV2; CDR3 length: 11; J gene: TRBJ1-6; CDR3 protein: ASSKGFNSPLH
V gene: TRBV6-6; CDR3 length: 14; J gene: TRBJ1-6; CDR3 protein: ASSSTGTGYNSPLH
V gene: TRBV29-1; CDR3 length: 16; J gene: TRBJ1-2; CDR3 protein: SVAATGTGPKSNYGYT
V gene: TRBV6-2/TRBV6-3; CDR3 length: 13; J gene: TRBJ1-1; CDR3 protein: ASSPYHFDDTEAF
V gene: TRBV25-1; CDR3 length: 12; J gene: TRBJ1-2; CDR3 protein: ASRRRIGNYGYT
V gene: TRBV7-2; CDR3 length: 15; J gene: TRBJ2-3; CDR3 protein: ASSRGLAAYPTDTQY
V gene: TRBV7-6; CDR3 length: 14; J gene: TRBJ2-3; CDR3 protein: ASSLGAGVGTDTQY
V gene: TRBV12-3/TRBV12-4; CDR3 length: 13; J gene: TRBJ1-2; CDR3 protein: ASSLDQGLVYGYT
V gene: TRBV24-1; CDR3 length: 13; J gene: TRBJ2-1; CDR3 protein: ATSEIGGLDNEQF
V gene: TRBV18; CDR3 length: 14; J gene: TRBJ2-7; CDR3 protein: ASSPRRTGGSYEQY
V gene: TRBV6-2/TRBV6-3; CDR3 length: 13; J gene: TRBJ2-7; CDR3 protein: ASRAIAGGEYEQY
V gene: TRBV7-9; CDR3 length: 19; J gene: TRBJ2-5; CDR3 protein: ASSFPKGGTSFLTDEETQY